The TCR beta chain under discussion was sequenced for a study of blood T cell repertoires in COVID-19. Trimming removed 3 bases from V and 1 base from J; junction bases left unmatched: 5. Germline V lookup: CDR1 ENHRY, CDR2 SYGVKD. The CDR3 runs to 15 residues. Libraries were prepared by immunoSEQ multiplex PCR; TCRdb keeps only in-frame clonotypes and omits some of them. The sample records roughly 310,000 clones, roughly nine tenths being singletons. Enrollees, about 18 to 89 years old, lived in 24 US areas. V is TRBV10-3 and J is TRBJ1-1, with TRBD1 identical over 7 bases. Sequences were obtained from PBMCs or T cells enriched from blood (not recorded which). This receptor was obtained from a man aged 55 to 70 who had recovered from COVID-19. CDR3 coding DNA: TGTGCCATCAGTGAACAGGGGCACGGGAACACTGAAGCTTTCTTT. Amino acid sequence: CAISEQGHGNTEAFF.